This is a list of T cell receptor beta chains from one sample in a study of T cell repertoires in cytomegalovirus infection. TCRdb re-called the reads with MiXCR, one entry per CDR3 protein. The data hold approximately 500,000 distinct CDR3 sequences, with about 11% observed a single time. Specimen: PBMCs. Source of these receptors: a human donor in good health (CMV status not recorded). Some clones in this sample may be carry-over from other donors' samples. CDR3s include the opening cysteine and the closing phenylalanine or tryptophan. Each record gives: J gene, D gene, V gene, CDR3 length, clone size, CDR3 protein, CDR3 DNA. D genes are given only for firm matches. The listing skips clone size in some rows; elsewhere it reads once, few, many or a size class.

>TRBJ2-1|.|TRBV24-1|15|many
CATSELATQRNEQFF
TGTGCCACCAGTGAGCTAGCGACCCAACGAAATGAGCAGTTCTTC
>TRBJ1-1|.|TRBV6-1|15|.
CASSELGVVYTEAFF
TGTGCCAGCAGTGAATTAGGTGTGGTGTACACTGAAGCTTTCTTT
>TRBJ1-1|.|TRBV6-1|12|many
CASMGEGPEAFF
TGTGCCAGCATGGGGGAAGGGCCTGAAGCTTTCTTT
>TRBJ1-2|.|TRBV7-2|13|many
CASSVRESRGYTF
TGTGCCAGCAGCGTAAGGGAGTCACGCGGCTACACCTTC
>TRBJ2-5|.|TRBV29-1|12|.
CSCGTPGETQYF
TGCAGCTGCGGGACTCCGGGGGAGACCCAGTACTTC
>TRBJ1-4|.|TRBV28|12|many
CASRDTGKKLFF
TGTGCCAGCAGGGACACAGGGAAAAAACTGTTTTTT
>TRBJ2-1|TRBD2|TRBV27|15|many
CASSLAGGGYNEQFF
TGTGCCAGCAGTCTAGCGGGAGGAGGCTACAATGAGCAGTTCTTC
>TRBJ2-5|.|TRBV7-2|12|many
CASSPEGETQYF
TGTGCCAGCAGTCCCGAGGGGGAGACCCAGTACTTC
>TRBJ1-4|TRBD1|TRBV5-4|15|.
CASSLQGQFNEKLFF
TGTGCCAGCAGCTTACAGGGACAGTTTAATGAAAAACTGTTTTTT
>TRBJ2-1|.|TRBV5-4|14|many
CASSLVSGDNEQFF
TGTGCCAGCAGCTTGGTATCAGGGGACAATGAGCAGTTCTTC
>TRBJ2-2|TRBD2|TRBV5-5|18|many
CASSPPGLAGGLTGELFF
TGTGCCAGCAGCCCTCCGGGACTAGCGGGAGGGCTGACCGGGGAGCTGTTTTTT
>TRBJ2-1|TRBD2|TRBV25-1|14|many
CASSPSGRRLEQFF
TGTGCCAGCAGTCCTAGCGGGAGAAGGCTTGAGCAGTTCTTC
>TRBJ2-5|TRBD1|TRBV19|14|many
CASSRDRRQETQYF
TGTGCCAGTAGTAGGGACAGGCGCCAAGAGACCCAGTACTTC
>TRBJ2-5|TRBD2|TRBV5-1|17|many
CASSWGGSGRPQETQYF
TGCGCCAGCAGCTGGGGAGGTAGCGGGAGGCCCCAAGAGACCCAGTACTTC
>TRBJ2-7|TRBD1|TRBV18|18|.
CASSPAGRGQGFSYEQYF
TGTGCCAGCTCACCCGCCGGGCGGGGACAGGGGTTTTCCTACGAGCAGTACTTC
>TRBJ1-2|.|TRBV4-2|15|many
CASSQDVTRGGGYTF
TGTGCCAGCAGCCAAGATGTAACGAGAGGGGGAGGCTACACCTTC
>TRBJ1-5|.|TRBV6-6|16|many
CASGYRASNSNQPQHF
TGTGCCAGCGGATACAGGGCTTCTAATAGCAATCAGCCCCAGCATTTT
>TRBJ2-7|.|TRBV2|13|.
CASSDGGFYEQYF
TGTGCCAGCAGTGACGGGGGCTTCTACGAGCAGTACTTC
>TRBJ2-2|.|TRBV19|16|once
CASSSKALANTGELFF
TGTGCCAGTTCCAGTAAGGCCCTCGCGAACACCGGGGAGCTGTTTTTT
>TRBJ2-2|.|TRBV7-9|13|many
CASSSHRAGELFF
TGTGCCAGCAGCTCCCACAGGGCCGGGGAGCTGTTTTTT
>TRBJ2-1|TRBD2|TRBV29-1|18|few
CSAPSGTSGRVSYNEQFF
TGCAGCGCCCCATCCGGGACTAGCGGGAGGGTATCCTACAATGAGCAGTTCTTC
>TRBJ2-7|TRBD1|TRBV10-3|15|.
CAISGAGGLSYEQYF
TGTGCCATCAGTGGAGCAGGGGGCCTTTCCTACGAGCAGTACTTC